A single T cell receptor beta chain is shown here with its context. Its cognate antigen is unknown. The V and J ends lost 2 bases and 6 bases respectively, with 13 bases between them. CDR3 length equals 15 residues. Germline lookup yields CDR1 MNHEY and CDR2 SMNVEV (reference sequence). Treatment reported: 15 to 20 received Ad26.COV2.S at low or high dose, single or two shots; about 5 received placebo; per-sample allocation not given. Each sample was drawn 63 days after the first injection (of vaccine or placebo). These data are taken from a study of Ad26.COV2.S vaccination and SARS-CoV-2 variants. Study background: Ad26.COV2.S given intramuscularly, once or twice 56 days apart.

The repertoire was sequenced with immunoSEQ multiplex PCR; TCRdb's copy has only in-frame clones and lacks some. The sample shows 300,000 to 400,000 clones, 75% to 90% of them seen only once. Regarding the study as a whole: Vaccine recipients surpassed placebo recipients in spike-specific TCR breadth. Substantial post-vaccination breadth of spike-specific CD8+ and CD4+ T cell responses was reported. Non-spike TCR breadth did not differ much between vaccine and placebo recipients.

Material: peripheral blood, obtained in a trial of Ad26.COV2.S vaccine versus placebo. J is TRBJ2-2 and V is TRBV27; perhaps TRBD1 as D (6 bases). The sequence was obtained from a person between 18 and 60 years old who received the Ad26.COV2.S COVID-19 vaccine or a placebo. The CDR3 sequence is CASSLTGLGSGELFF. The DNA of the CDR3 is TGTGCCAGCAGTTTAACAGGGTTAGGTTCCGGGGAGCTGTTTTTT.